The entry below gives a single T cell receptor (beta chain) sequence along with its context. As yet, its antigen is unknown. This entry is derived from a study of PD-L1 blockade in urothelial cancer. General study findings and limits: Durable benefit was linked to greater 3-week expansion of tumor-associated blood clones.

Repertoires were generated with immunoSEQ multiplex PCR, while TCRdb's copy carries only in-frame clones and drops some. The data contain about 49,000 clones, 75% to 85% of them singletons. V gave up 1 base and J gave up 5 bases, with 11 bases separating them. The CDR3 sequence is 14 residues long. CDR1 and CDR2 (germline): LNHDA, SQIVND (reference sequence). The sample's time point: pretreatment peripheral blood. This clonotype was obtained from a man between 65 and 80 years old with urothelial cancer. The V gene is TRBV19, the J gene TRBJ2-5; D not certain. Sample: PBMCs, taken around atezolizumab (anti-PD-L1) treatment. The CDR3 region is CASSIVEARETQYF. The CDR3 nucleotides are TGTGCCAGTAGTATAGTTGAGGCGCGGGAGACCCAGTACTTC.